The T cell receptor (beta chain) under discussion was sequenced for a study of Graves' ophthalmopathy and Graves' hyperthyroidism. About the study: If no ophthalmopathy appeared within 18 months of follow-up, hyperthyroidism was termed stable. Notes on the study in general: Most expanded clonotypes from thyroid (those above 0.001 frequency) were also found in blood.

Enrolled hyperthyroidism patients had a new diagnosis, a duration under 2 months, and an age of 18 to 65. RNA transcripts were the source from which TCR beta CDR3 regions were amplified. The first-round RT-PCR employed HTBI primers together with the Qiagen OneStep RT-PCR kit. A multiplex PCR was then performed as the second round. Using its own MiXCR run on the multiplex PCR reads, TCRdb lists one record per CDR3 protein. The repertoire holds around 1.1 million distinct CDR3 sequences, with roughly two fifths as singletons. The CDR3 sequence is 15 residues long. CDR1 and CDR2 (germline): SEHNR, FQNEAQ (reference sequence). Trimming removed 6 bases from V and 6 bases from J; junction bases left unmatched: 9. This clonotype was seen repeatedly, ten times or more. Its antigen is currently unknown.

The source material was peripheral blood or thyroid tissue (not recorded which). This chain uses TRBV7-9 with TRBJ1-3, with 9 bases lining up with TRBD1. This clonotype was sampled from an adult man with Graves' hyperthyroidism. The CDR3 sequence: CASSSPGQGVNTIYF. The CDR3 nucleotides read TGTGCCAGCAGTTCTCCGGGACAGGGAGTAAACACCATATATTTT.